The entry below gives a single T cell receptor beta chain sequence along with its context. The antigen remains undetermined. This record belongs to a study of T cells after posttransplantation cyclophosphamide. Study-wide findings and caveats: TRB overlap between skin or GI tissue T cells and blood was limited. TRB clonality was highly associated with recipient CMV seropositivity and reactivation. Later post-transplant blood repertoires were often dominated by donor CD8+ memory clones.

Using immunoSEQ multiplex PCR, the repertoire was profiled, and TCRdb retains in-frame clones only, with some absent. Altogether 15,000 to 20,000 clones are present, about 82% being singletons, with the ten largest covering 2.8%. Controls had myeloablative marrow grafts with methotrexate and calcineurin inhibitor, sampled at 1 year. The TCR was taken from a young adult male patient who received an allogeneic stem cell transplant from an unrelated donor, was CMV-positive, and had acute and chronic GVHD. Among the T cells, some may be from the graft donor. The sequencing used PBMCs, collected approximately 64 weeks after allogeneic stem cell transplant with calcineurin inhibitor and methotrexate.

This CDR3 is CAWSVQKTVYNSPLHF. CDR3 nucleotide sequence: TGTGCCTGGAGTGTACAGAAGACAGTTTATAATTCACCCCTCCACTTT. The rearrangement uses TRBV30 and TRBJ1-6, with D possibly being TRBD1 (5 bases). Germline V gene data show CDR1 as GTSNPN and CDR2 as SVGIG (reference sequence). The CDR3 spans 16 residues. With 0 bases removed from V and 4 bases from J, the gap between germline ends came to 13 bases.